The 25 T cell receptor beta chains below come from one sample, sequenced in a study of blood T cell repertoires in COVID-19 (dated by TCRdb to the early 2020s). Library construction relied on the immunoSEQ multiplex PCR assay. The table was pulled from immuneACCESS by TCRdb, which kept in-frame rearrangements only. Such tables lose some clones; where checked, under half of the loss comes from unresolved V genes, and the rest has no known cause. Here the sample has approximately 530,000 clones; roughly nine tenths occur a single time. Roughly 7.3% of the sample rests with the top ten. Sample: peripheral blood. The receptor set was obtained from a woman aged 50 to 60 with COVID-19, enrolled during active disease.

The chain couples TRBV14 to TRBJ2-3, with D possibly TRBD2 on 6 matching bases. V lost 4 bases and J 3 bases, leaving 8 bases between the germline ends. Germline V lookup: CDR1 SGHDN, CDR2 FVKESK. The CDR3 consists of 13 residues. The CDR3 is CASSRLGTDTQYF. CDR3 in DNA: TGTGCCAGCAGCCGACTAGGGACAGATACGCAGTATTTT.

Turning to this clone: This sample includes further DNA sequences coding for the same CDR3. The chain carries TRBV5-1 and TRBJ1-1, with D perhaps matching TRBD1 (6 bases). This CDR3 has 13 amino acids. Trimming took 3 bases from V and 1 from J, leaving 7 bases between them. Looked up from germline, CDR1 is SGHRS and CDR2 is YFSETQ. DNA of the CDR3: TGCGCCAGCAGCTCACAGGGGAACACTGAAGCTTTCTTT. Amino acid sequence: CASSSQGNTEAFF.

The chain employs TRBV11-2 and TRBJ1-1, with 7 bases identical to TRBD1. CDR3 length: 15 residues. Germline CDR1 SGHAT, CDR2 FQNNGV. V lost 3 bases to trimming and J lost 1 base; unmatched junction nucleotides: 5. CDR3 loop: CASSFGHRGNTEAFF. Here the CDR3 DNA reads TGTGCCAGCAGCTTCGGACACAGGGGGAACACTGAAGCTTTCTTT.

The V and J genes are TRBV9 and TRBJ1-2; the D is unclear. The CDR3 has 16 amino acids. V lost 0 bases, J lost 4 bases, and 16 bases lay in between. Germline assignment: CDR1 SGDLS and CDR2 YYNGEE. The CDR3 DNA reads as TGTGCCAGCAGCGTAGCTACGGGGTTCCTTACCTATGGCTACACCTTC. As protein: CASSVATGFLTYGYTF.

The CDR3 spells CAWQRGGQEDTQYF. In nucleotides, the CDR3 is TGTGCCTGGCAAAGGGGGGGGCAAGAAGATACGCAGTATTTT. This chain connects TRBV30 to TRBJ2-3, with D maybe TRBD2 (7 bases). Germline assignment: CDR1 GTSNPN and CDR2 SVGIG (reference sequence). The CDR3 is made up of 14 amino acids. V lost 5 bases to trimming and J lost 5 bases, with 17 bases between them.

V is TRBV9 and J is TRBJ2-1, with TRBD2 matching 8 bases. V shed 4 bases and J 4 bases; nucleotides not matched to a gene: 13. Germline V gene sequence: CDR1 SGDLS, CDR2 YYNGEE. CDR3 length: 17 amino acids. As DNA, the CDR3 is TGTGCCAGCAGCAACCGGGGAGCGGGGGCCGCATACAATGAGCAGTTCTTC. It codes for CASSNRGAGAAYNEQFF.

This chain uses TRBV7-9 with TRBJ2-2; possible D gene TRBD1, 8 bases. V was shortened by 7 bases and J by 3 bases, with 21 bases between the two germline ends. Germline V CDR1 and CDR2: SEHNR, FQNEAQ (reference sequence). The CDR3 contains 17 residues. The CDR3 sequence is CASTPRGVQGDTGELFF. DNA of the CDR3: TGTGCCAGCACCCCCCGGGGGGTACAGGGGGACACCGGGGAGCTGTTTTTT.

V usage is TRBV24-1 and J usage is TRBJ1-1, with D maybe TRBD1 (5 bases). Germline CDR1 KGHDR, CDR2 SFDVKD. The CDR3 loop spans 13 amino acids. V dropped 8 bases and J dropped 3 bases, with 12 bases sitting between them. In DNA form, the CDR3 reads TGTGCCACCAAATCCCGGGGGGACACTGAAGCTTTCTTT. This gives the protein CATKSRGDTEAFF.

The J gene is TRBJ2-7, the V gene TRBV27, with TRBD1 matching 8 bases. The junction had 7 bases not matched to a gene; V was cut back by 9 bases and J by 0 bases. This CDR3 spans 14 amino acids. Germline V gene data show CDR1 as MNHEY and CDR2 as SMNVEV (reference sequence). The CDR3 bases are TGTGCCAGTAAAGAACAGGGGGTCTCCTACGAGCAGTACTTC. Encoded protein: CASKEQGVSYEQYF.

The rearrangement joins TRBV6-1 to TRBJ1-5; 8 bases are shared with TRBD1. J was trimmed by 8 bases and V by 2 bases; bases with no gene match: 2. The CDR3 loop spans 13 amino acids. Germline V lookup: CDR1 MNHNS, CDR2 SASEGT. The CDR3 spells CASSESGGEPQHF. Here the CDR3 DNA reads TGTGCCAGCAGTGAATCAGGGGGCGAGCCCCAGCATTTT.

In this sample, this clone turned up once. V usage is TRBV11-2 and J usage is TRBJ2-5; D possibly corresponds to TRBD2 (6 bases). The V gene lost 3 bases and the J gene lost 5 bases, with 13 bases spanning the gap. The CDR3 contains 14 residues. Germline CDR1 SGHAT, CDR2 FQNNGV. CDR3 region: CASSFGGTPETQYF. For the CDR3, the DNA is TGTGCCAGCAGCTTTGGAGGGACCCCGGAGACCCAGTACTTC. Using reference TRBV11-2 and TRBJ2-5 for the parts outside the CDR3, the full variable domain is EAGVAQSPRYKIIEKRQSVAFWCNPISGHATLYWYQQILGQGPKLLIQFQNNGVVDDSQLPKDRFSAERLKGVDSTLKIQPAKLEDSAVYLCASSFGGTPETQYFGPGTRLLVL.

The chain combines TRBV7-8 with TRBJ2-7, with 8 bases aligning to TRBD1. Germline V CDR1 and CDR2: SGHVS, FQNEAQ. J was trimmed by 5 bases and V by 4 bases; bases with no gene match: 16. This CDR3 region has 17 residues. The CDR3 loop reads CASSSFPRGRNFHEQYF. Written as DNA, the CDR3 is TGTGCCAGCAGCTCTTTTCCCAGGGGGCGGAATTTCCACGAGCAGTACTTC. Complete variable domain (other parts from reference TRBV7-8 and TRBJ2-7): GAGVSQSPRYKVAKRGQDVALRCDPISGHVSLFWYQQALGQGPEFLTYFQNEAQLDKSGLPSDRFFAERPEGSVSTLKIQRTQQEDSAVYLCASSSFPRGRNFHEQYFGPGTRLTVT.

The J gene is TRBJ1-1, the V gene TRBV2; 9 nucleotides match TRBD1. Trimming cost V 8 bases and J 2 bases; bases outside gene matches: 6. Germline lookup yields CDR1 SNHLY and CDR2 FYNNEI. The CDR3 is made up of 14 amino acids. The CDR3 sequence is CASPGTGPNTEAFF. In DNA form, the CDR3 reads TGTGCCAGCCCCGGGACAGGGCCTAACACTGAAGCTTTCTTT.

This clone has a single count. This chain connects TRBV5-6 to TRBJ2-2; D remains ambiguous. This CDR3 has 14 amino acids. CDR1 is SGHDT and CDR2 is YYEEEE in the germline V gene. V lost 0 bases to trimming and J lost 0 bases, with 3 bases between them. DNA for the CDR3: TGTGCCAGCAGCTTGGTCGCGAACACCGGGGAGCTGTTTTTT. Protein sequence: CASSLVANTGELFF.

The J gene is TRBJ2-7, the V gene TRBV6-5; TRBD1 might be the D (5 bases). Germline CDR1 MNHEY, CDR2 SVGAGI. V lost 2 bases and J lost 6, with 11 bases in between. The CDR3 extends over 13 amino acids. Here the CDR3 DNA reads TGTGCCAGCAGTTACGAGGCAGGGTCCGAGCAGTACTTC. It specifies CASSYEAGSEQYF.

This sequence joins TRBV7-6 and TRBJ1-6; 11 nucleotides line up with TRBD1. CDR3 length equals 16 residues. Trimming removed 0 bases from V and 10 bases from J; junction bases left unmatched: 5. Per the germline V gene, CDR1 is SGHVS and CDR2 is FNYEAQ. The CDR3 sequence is CASSLAGQGDGSPLHF. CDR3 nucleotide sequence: TGTGCCAGCAGCTTAGCGGGACAGGGGGATGGATCACCCCTCCACTTT.

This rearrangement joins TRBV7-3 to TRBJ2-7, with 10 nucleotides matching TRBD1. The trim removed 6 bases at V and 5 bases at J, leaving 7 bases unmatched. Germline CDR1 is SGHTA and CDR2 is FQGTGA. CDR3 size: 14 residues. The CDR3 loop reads CASSPGTGDDEQYF. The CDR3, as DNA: TGTGCCAGCAGTCCCGGGACAGGGGACGACGAGCAGTACTTC.

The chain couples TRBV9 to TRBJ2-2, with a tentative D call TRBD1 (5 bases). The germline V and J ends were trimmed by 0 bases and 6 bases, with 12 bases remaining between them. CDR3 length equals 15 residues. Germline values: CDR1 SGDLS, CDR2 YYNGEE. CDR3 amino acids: CASSVGQGGAGELFF. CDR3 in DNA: TGTGCCAGCAGCGTAGGGCAGGGTGGGGCCGGGGAGCTGTTTTTT.

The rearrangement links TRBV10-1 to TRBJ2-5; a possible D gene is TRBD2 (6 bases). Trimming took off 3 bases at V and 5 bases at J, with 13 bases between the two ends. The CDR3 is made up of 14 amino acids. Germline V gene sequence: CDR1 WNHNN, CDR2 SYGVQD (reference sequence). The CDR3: CASSDGGNWETQYF. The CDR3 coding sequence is TGCGCCAGCAGTGATGGGGGGAATTGGGAGACCCAGTACTTC.

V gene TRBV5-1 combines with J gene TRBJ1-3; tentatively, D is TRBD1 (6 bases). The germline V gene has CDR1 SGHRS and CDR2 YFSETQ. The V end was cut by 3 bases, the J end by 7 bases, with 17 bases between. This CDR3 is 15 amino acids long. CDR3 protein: CASSSTGTIRNTIYF. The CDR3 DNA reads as TGCGCCAGCAGCTCCACCGGGACAATCAGGAACACCATATATTTT.

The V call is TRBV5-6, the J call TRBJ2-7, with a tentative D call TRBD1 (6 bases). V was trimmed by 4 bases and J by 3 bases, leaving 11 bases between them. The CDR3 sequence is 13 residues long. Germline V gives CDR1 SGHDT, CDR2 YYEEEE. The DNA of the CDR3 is TGTGCCAGCAGCCTCCGGGACAACTACGAGCAGTACTTC. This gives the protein CASSLRDNYEQYF.

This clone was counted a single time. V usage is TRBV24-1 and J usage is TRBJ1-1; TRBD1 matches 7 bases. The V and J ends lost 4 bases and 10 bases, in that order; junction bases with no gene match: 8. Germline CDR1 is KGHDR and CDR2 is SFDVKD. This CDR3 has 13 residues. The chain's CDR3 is CATSEGDSFRAFF. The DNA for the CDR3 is TGTGCCACCAGTGAGGGGGACAGCTTCCGAGCTTTCTTT.

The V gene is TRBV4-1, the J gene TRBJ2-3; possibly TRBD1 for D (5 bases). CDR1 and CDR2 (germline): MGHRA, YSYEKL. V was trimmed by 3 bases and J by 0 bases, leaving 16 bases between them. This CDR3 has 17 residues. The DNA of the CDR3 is TGCGCCAGCAGCCAGGTTCGGATCTCAGGGAGCACAGATACGCAGTATTTT. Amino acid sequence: CASSQVRISGSTDTQYF.

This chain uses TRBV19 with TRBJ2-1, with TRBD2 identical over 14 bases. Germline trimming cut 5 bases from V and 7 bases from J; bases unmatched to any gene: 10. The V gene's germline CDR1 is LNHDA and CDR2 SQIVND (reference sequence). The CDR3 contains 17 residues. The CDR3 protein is CASSFRLAGGPSNEQFF. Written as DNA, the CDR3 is TGTGCCAGTAGTTTCCGACTAGCGGGGGGGCCGAGTAATGAGCAGTTCTTC.

Here the CDR3 DNA reads TGTGCCAGCAGCCAAGTCAAGCGGGGGCCCACAGATACGCAGTATTTT. Amino acid sequence: CASSQVKRGPTDTQYF. The chain joins TRBV14 to TRBJ2-3, with TRBD2 matching over 8 bases. The CDR3 has 16 amino acids. V trimming: 1 base; J trimming: 2 bases; junction bases outside the gene matches: 5. Germline V gene lookup returns CDR1 SGHDN and CDR2 FVKESK.